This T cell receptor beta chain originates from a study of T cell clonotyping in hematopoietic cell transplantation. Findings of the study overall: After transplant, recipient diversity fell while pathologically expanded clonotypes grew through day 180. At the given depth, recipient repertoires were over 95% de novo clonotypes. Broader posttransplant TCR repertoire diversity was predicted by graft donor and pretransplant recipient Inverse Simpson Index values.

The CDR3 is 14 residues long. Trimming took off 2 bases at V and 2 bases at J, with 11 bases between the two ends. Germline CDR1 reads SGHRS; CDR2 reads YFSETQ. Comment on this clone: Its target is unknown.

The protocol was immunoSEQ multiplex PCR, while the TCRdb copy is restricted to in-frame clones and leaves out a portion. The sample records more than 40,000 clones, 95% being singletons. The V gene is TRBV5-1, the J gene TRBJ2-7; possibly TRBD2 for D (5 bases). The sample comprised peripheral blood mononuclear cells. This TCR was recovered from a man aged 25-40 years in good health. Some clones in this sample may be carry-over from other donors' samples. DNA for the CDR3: TGCGCCAGCAGCTTAAGACGGGGTCCCTACGAGCAGTACTTC. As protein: CASSLRRGPYEQYF.